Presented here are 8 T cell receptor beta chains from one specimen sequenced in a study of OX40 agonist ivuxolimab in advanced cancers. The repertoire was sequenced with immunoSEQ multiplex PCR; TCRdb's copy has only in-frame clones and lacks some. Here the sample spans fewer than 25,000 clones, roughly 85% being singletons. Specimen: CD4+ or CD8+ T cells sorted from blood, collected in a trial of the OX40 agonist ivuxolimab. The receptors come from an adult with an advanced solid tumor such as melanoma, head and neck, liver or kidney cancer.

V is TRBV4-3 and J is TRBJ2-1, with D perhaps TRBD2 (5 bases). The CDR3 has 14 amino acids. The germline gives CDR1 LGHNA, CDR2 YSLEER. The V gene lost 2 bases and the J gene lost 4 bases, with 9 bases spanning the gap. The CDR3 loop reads CASSQWTGYNEQFF. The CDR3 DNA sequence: TGCGCCAGCAGCCAATGGACGGGGTACAATGAGCAGTTCTTC.

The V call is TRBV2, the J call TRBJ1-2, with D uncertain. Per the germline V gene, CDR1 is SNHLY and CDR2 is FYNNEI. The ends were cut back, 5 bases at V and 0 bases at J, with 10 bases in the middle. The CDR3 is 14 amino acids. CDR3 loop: CASSRGSPNYGYTF. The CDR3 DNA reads TGTGCCAGCAGTCGGGGATCTCCTAACTATGGCTACACCTTC.

CDR3 sequence: CASSEALSERETQYF. CDR3 DNA: TGTGCCAGCAGTGAAGCGCTATCGGAAAGAGAGACCCAGTACTTC. The V call is TRBV2, the J call TRBJ2-5; D remains ambiguous. With 0 bases removed from V and 4 bases from J, the gap between germline ends came to 12 bases. CDR1 is SNHLY and CDR2 is FYNNEI in the germline V gene. This CDR3 contains 15 residues.

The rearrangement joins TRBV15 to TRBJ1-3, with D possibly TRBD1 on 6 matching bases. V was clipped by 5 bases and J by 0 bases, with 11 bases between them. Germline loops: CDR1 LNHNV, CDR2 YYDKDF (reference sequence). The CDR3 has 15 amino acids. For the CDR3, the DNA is TGTGCCACCAGCCGCGGACAGAACTCTGGAAACACCATATATTTT. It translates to CATSRGQNSGNTIYF.

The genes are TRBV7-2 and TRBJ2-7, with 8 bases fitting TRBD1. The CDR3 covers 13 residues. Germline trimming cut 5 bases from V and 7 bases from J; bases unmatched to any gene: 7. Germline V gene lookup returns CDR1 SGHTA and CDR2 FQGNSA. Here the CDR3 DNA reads TGTGCCAGCAGCCCTGGACAGGGACAAGAGCAGTACTTC. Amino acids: CASSPGQGQEQYF.

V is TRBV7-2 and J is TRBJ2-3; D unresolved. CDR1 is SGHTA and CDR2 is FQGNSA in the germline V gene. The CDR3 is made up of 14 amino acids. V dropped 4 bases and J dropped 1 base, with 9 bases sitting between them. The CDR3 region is CASSSPLGTDTQYF. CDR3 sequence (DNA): TGTGCCAGCAGCTCCCCCCTTGGCACAGATACGCAGTATTTT.

The CDR3 coding sequence is TGCGCCAGCAGCTTAGGGACGGCGACAGATACGCAGTATTTT. Its translation: CASSLGTATDTQYF. This chain joins TRBV5-1 and TRBJ2-3; tentatively, D is TRBD1 or TRBD2 (5 bases each). This CDR3 region has 14 residues. Trimming shortened V by 2 bases and J by 3 bases, and 10 bases separated the two germline ends. CDR1 is SGHRS and CDR2 is YFSETQ in the germline V gene.

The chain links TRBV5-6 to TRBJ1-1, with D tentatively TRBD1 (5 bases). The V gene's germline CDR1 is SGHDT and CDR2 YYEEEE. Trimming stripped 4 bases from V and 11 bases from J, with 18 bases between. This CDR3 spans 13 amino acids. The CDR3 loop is CASSRDRSLGAFF. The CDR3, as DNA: TGTGCCAGCAGCAGGGACCGCAGCTTGGGGGCTTTCTTT.